This T cell receptor (beta chain) emerged from a study of shared clonotypes between healthy human individuals. CD4+ cells were split into CD45RA+ naive and CD45RA-negative memory subsets. As processed by the authors: ImmunoSEQ junction-only sequences lacked quality scores, so their filtering differed. Only in-frame clones appear in the TCRdb table, and some are missing; sequencing was by immunoSEQ multiplex PCR. V, J and clone size are taken as reported in that table, and D and trimming were inferred from the DNA itself. The sample lists roughly 1,500,000 clones; under 99% were seen once. Sequencing used naive CD4+ T cells sorted from blood. Subset indicated: CD45RA+ positively selected. The clonotype originates from a man aged 25-45 years in good health.

CDR3 DNA sequence: TGTGCCAGCAGGGAGGACGATCAGCCCCAGCATTTT. It is translated as CASREDDQPQHF. The gene calls are TRBV2 and TRBJ1-5, with unresolved D. The CDR3 runs 12 residues. Trimming cost V 6 bases and J 5 bases, with 8 bases left between them. CDR1 is SNHLY, CDR2 FYNNEI, per germline. Full variable domain (remainder filled in from reference TRBV2 and TRBJ1-5): EPEVTQTPSHQVTQMGQEVILRCVPISNHLYFYWYRQILGQKVEFLVSFYNNEISEKSEIFDDQFSVERPDGSNFTLKIRSTKLEDSAMYFCASREDDQPQHFGDGTRLSIL.